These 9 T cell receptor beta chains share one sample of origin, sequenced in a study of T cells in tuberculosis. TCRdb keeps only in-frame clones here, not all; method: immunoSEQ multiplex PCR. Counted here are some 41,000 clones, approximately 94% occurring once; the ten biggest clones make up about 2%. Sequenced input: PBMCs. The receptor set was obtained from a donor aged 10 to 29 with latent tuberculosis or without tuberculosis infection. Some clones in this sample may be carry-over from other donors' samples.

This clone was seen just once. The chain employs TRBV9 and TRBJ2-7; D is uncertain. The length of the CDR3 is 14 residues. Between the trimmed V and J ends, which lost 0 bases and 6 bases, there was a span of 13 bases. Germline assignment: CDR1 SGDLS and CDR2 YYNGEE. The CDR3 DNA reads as TGTGCCAGCAGCGTAGGGCCTCAGCGACGCGAGCAGTACTTC. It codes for CASSVGPQRREQYF.

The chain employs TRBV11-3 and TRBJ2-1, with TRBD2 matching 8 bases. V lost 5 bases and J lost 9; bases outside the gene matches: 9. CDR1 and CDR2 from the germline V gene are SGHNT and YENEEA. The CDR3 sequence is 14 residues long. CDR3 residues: CASSLTSGWGEQFF. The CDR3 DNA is TGTGCCAGCAGCCTTACTAGCGGATGGGGTGAGCAGTTCTTC. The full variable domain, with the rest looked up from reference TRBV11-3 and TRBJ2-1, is EAGVVQSPRYKIIEKKQPVAFWCNPISGHNTLYWYLQNLGQGPELLIRYENEEAVDDSQLPKDRFSAERLKGVDSTLKIQPAELGDSAVYLCASSLTSGWGEQFFGPGTRLTVL.

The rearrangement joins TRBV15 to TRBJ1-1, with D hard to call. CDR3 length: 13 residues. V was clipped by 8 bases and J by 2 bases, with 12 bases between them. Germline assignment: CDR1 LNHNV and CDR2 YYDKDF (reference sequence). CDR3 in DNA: TGTGCCACCGGGAGCGGACCTAACACTGAAGCTTTCTTT. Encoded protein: CATGSGPNTEAFF. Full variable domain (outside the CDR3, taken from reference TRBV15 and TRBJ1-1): DAMVIQNPRYQVTQFGKPVTLSCSQTLNHNVMYWYQQKSSQAPKLLFHYYDKDFNNEADTPDNFQSRRPNTSFCFLDIRSPGLGDTAMYLCATGSGPNTEAFFGQGTRLTVV.

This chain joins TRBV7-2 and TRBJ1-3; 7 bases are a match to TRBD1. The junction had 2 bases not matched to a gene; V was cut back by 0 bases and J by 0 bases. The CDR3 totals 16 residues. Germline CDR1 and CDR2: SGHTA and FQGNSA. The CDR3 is CASSLAGQSSGNTIYF. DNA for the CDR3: TGTGCCAGCAGCTTAGCGGGACAGAGCTCTGGAAACACCATATATTTT.

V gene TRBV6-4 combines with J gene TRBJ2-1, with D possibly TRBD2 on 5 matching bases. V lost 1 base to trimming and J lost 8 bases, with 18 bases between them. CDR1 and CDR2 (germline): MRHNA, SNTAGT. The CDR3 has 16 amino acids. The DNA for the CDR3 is TGTGCCAGCAGTGACTTTCTAGAGTGGTTGGAGGATGAGCAGTTCTTC. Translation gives CASSDFLEWLEDEQFF.

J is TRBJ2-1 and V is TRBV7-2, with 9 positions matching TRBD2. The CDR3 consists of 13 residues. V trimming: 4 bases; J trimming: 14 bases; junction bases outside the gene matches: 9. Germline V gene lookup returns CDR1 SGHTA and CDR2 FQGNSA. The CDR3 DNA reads TGTGCCAGCAGCTCCCTTCGACTAGCGGAGAAGTTCTTC. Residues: CASSSLRLAEKFF.

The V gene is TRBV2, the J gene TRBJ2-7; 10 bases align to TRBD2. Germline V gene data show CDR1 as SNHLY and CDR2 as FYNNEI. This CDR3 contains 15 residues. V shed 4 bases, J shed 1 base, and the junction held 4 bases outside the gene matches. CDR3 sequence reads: CASSASGRKSYEQYF. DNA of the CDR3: TGTGCCAGCAGTGCTAGCGGGAGAAAGTCCTACGAGCAGTACTTC.

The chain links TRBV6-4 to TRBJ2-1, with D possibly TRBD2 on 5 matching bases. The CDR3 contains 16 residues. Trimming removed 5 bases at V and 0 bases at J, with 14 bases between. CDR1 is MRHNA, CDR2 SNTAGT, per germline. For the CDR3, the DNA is TGTGCCAGCAGTCACAGTAGTGAGGGCTCCTACAATGAGCAGTTCTTC. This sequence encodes CASSHSSEGSYNEQFF.

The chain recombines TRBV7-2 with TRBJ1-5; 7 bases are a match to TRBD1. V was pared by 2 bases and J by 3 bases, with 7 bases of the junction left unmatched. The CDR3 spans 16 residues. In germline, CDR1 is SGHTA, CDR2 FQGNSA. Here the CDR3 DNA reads TGTGCCAGCAGCTTAAGGGACAGCAATTTCAATCAGCCCCAGCATTTT. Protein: CASSLRDSNFNQPQHF.